The 24 T cell receptor beta chains below all came from one sample that was sequenced in a study of CD8+ T cells in alopecia areata. The treatment denotes: oral pan-JAK inhibitor, 5-10 mg twice daily. Extracted RNA was reverse transcribed into cDNA, the sequencing template. Assay used: immunoSEQ multiplex PCR; TCRdb lists only in-frame clones, some missing. The data show 150,000 to 200,000 clones, with 55% to 75% seen just once and roughly 0.85% held by the top ten. Specimen: CD4+ T cells sorted from blood, collected at week 4, from a patient treated with tofacitinib. These receptors were collected from a human donor with alopecia areata.

The chain has TRBV4-2 and TRBJ1-1; the D is unclear. The CDR3 spans 15 residues. Trimming stripped 1 base from V and 0 bases from J, with 9 bases between. Germline V gene lookup returns CDR1 LGHNA and CDR2 YNFKEQ. CDR3 sequence reads: CASSQVFRLNTEAFF. DNA for the CDR3: TGTGCCAGCAGCCAAGTGTTTAGATTGAACACTGAAGCTTTCTTT.

CDR3 amino acids: CASSHTPTSGNTIYF. The CDR3 bases are TGCGCCAGCAGCCACACTCCCACCTCTGGAAACACCATATATTTT. The chain combines TRBV4-3 with TRBJ1-3; D not resolved. The CDR3 contains 15 residues. V lost 3 bases and J lost 0, with 9 bases in between. The germline CDR1 and CDR2 sequences are LGHNA and YSLEER.

The chain links TRBV7-8 to TRBJ2-7; tentative D call: TRBD1 (6 bases). V was shortened by 1 base and J by 0 bases, with 10 bases between the two germline ends. This CDR3 has 15 amino acids. CDR1 and CDR2 (germline): SGHVS, FQNEAQ. CDR3 sequence: CASSLGGHSSYEQYF. CDR3 DNA sequence: TGTGCCAGCAGCTTAGGGGGACATAGCTCCTACGAGCAGTACTTC.

The V and J genes are TRBV7-2 and TRBJ2-1; TRBD2 matches at 11 bases. The CDR3 length is 15 residues. Germline V gene lookup returns CDR1 SGHTA and CDR2 FQGNSA. The trim removed 5 bases at V and 4 bases at J, leaving 4 bases unmatched. The chain's CDR3 is CASSLTSGDYNEQFF. CDR3 DNA sequence: TGTGCCAGCAGCCTGACTAGCGGGGATTACAATGAGCAGTTCTTC.

This chain uses TRBV9 with TRBJ2-7, with D unclear. The CDR3 is 13 residues long. Trimming shortened V by 0 bases and J by 5 bases, and 9 bases separated the two germline ends. The germline V gene encodes CDR1 SGDLS and CDR2 YYNGEE. The CDR3 reads CASSVEYSDEQYF. In DNA form, the CDR3 reads TGTGCCAGCAGCGTAGAGTACAGCGACGAGCAGTACTTC.

By proportion, this clone is medium-sized. The chain employs TRBV6-4 and TRBJ2-4; D gene unclear. V was pared by 3 bases and J by 6 bases, with 12 bases between. Looked up from germline, CDR1 is MRHNA and CDR2 is SNTAGT. The CDR3 has 14 amino acids. CDR3 DNA sequence: TGTGCCAGCAGTGAAGGTCCTGCAGGAAACATTCAGTACTTC. Translating it yields CASSEGPAGNIQYF.

The V call is TRBV7-8, the J call TRBJ1-6; weak D call: TRBD1 (5 bases). The CDR3 is 15 residues long. Trimming removed 5 bases at V and 3 bases at J, with 11 bases between. Germline CDR1 and CDR2: SGHVS and FQNEAQ. CDR3 bases: TGTGCCAGCAGCCAGGGACGCGACTATAATTCACCCCTCCACTTT. This translates into CASSQGRDYNSPLHF. Drawing the rest from reference TRBV7-8 and TRBJ1-6, the complete variable domain is GAGVSQSPRYKVAKRGQDVALRCDPISGHVSLFWYQQALGQGPEFLTYFQNEAQLDKSGLPSDRFFAERPEGSVSTLKIQRTQQEDSAVYLCASSQGRDYNSPLHFGNGTRLTVT.

The CDR3 loop reads CASSERYQPQHF. CDR3 bases: TGTGCCAGCAGTGAACGATATCAGCCCCAGCATTTT. The V call is TRBV2, the J call TRBJ1-5; D gene ambiguous. The CDR3 is 12 amino acids. Germline CDR1 reads SNHLY; CDR2 reads FYNNEI. Trimming pared 2 bases from V and 5 bases from J, leaving 4 bases between.

This sequence joins TRBV5-6 and TRBJ2-7; D gene uncertain. The germline gives CDR1 SGHDT, CDR2 YYEEEE. This CDR3 contains 15 residues. Trimming removed 0 bases at V and 0 bases at J, with 10 bases between. CDR3 DNA: TGTGCCAGCAGCTTGGTTTCCCGCTTCTCCTACGAGCAGTACTTC. It is translated as CASSLVSRFSYEQYF.

This clone was detected a few times. V and J are TRBV9 and TRBJ2-1; D gene unclear. CDR3 size: 14 residues. The germline V gene has CDR1 SGDLS and CDR2 YYNGEE. Trimming removed 0 bases at V and 5 bases at J, with 9 bases between. The CDR3 bases are TGTGCCAGCAGCGTAGTCGGGCCTCACAATGAGCAGTTCTTC. Encoded protein: CASSVVGPHNEQFF.

This chain connects TRBV5-1 to TRBJ2-1, with 12 bases fitting TRBD1. Germline values: CDR1 SGHRS, CDR2 YFSETQ. This CDR3 contains 20 residues. V lost 3 bases, J lost 0 bases, and 13 bases stayed unmatched. The CDR3 here is CASSYGLGQGATSSYNEQFF. Written as DNA, the CDR3 is TGCGCCAGCAGCTATGGGTTGGGACAGGGGGCTACGAGCTCCTACAATGAGCAGTTCTTC.

The V gene is TRBV19, the J gene TRBJ2-1; D may be TRBD2 (7 bases). Germline lookup yields CDR1 LNHDA and CDR2 SQIVND (reference sequence). Trimming took 1 base from V and 7 from J, leaving 14 bases between them. This CDR3 has 15 amino acids. The CDR3 bases are TGTGCCAGTAGTATAGGTGGGGGGGGCAGGAATGAGCAGTTCTTC. Protein: CASSIGGGGRNEQFF.

The genes are TRBV7-9 and TRBJ1-6; 10 nucleotides line up with TRBD1. The CDR3 sequence is 14 residues long. V trimming: 4 bases; J trimming: 9 bases; junction bases outside the gene matches: 3. The V gene's germline CDR1 is SEHNR and CDR2 FQNEAQ (reference sequence). This chain's CDR3 is CASSSGTGVSPLHF. The CDR3 DNA reads as TGTGCCAGCAGCTCCGGGACAGGGGTTTCACCCCTCCACTTT.

The J gene is TRBJ1-5, the V gene TRBV7-2; TRBD1 might be the D (6 bases). Trimming removed 6 bases from V and 7 bases from J, with 22 bases in between. Germline V gene lookup returns CDR1 SGHTA and CDR2 FQGNSA. This CDR3 region has 16 residues. The CDR3 loop is CASRKGGQGDGQPQHF. The DNA for the CDR3 is TGTGCCAGCAGAAAGGGGGGGCAGGGCGACGGGCAGCCCCAGCATTTT.

The V gene is TRBV29-1, the J gene TRBJ2-3; D might be TRBD1 or TRBD2, each matching 5 bases. The germline V gene encodes CDR1 SQVTM and CDR2 ANQGSEA. V shed 1 base and J shed 4 bases, with 12 bases lying between them. This CDR3 region has 14 residues. CDR3 nucleotides: TGCAGCGTTGAAGGTTGGGGGTCCGCAGATACGCAGTATTTT. Amino acid sequence: CSVEGWGSADTQYF.

This clone turned up a few times. V and J are TRBV29-1 and TRBJ1-2, with D unresolved. The CDR3 length is 11 residues. Looked up from germline, CDR1 is SQVTM and CDR2 is ANQGSEA. V shed 5 bases and J shed 6 bases, with 10 bases lying between them. The CDR3 sequence is CSVQAPDGYTF. DNA of the CDR3: TGCAGCGTTCAAGCCCCCGATGGCTACACCTTC.

The gene calls are TRBV5-1 and TRBJ1-6; TRBD1 matches at 9 bases. The CDR3 loop spans 14 amino acids. From germline, CDR1 is SGHRS and CDR2 YFSETQ. The V and J ends lost 4 bases and 8 bases, in that order; junction bases with no gene match: 4. The CDR3 loop is CASSRTGDDSPLHF. The CDR3 DNA is TGCGCCAGCAGCAGGACAGGGGACGATTCACCCCTCCACTTT.

This CDR3 is CSVVETGYEQYF. As DNA, the CDR3 is TGCAGCGTTGTTGAGACAGGGTACGAGCAGTACTTC. V usage is TRBV29-1 and J usage is TRBJ2-7; 7 nucleotides agree with TRBD1. Germline V lookup: CDR1 SQVTM, CDR2 ANQGSEA. This CDR3 is 12 amino acids long. V shed 4 bases and J 4 bases; nucleotides not matched to a gene: 4.

CDR3 coding DNA: TGTGCCAGCAGCCTCCGTGCAGATACGCAGTATTTT. It yields the protein CASSLRADTQYF. The chain carries TRBV11-2 and TRBJ2-3; D ambiguous. CDR3 length: 12 amino acids. Germline V lookup: CDR1 SGHAT, CDR2 FQNNGV. Trimming shortened V by 5 bases and J by 4 bases, and 7 bases separated the two germline ends.

The chain is built from TRBV5-4 and TRBJ2-7; 10 nucleotides agree with TRBD2. Germline values: CDR1 SGHNT, CDR2 YYREEE (reference sequence). This CDR3 spans 15 amino acids. V was pared by 0 bases and J by 7 bases, with 7 bases of the junction left unmatched. The CDR3 sequence: CASSLVLAGSREQYF. CDR3 sequence (DNA): TGTGCCAGCAGCTTGGTACTAGCGGGGTCTAGGGAGCAGTACTTC.

The J gene is TRBJ1-1, the V gene TRBV30; unclear D gene. This CDR3 is built from 11 residues. Trimming shortened V by 5 bases and J by 0 bases, and 4 bases separated the two germline ends. Germline-derived CDR1 and CDR2 are GTSNPN and SVGIG (reference sequence). The CDR3, as DNA: TGTGCCTGGTCGCTGAACACTGAAGCTTTCTTT. This gives the protein CAWSLNTEAFF. Full variable domain (missing parts from reference TRBV30 and TRBJ1-1): SQTIHQWPATLVQPVGSPLSLECTVEGTSNPNLYWYRQAAGRGLQLLFYSVGIGQISSEVPQNLSASRPQDRQFILSSKKLLLSDSGFYLCAWSLNTEAFFGQGTRLTVV.

CDR3 amino acids: CASSSFDEQYF. The DNA for the CDR3 is TGTGCCAGCAGTTCGTTCGACGAGCAGTACTTC. The chain uses TRBV5-6 and TRBJ2-7; D gene uncertain. Looked up from germline, CDR1 is SGHDT and CDR2 is YYEEEE. The CDR3 runs to 11 residues. With 5 bases removed from V and 5 bases from J, the gap between germline ends came to 8 bases.

This chain uses TRBV9 with TRBJ1-2; D gene unclear. V dropped 4 bases and J dropped 4 bases, with 11 bases sitting between them. In germline, CDR1 is SGDLS, CDR2 YYNGEE. This CDR3 is built from 13 residues. The CDR3 nucleotides are TGTGCCAGCAGCCCCCTAAGGTCCTATGGCTACACCTTC. This codes for CASSPLRSYGYTF.

CDR3 sequence reads: CASSPPPRATNTEAFF. The DNA of the CDR3 is TGTGCCAGCTCACCACCGCCCAGGGCCACGAACACTGAAGCTTTCTTT. The chain is built from TRBV18 and TRBJ1-1, with a weak D call TRBD1 (5 bases). Germline loops: CDR1 KGHSH, CDR2 LQKENI. Trimming stripped 0 bases from V and 1 base from J, with 12 bases between. There are 16 residues in the CDR3.